The next 23 T cell receptor beta chains were all read from a single sample in a study of blood T cell repertoires in COVID-19. Method: immunoSEQ multiplex PCR; TCRdb's copy keeps in-frame clones and lacks some. This table holds hundreds of thousands of clones, over 75% found once. The sequencing sample was made of PBMCs or T cells enriched from blood (not recorded which). Receptors originate from a woman aged 30 to 39 who had recovered from COVID-19.

The chain couples TRBV6-4 to TRBJ2-1; maybe TRBD1 (6 bases). CDR1 is MRHNA, CDR2 SNTAGT, per germline. CDR3 size: 16 residues. V was pared by 5 bases and J by 7 bases, with 21 bases between. The chain's CDR3 is CASSPSGAQPLNEQFF. CDR3 nucleotides: TGTGCCAGCAGTCCTTCAGGGGCCCAACCATTAAATGAGCAGTTCTTC.

At least ten counts were recorded for this clone. The rearrangement uses TRBV5-5 and TRBJ1-5, with TRBD1 matching over 9 bases. The CDR3 extends over 15 amino acids. Per the germline V gene, CDR1 is SGHKS and CDR2 is YYEKEE (reference sequence). V lost 3 bases, J lost 6 bases, and 7 bases stayed unmatched. The CDR3 bases are TGTGCCAGCAGCTCCGGGACAGGGTTTTCTCAGCCCCAGCATTTT. Translated: CASSSGTGFSQPQHF.

The chain employs TRBV2 and TRBJ1-1; TRBD1 might be the D (6 bases). CDR1 and CDR2 from the germline V gene are SNHLY and FYNNEI. The CDR3 spans 12 residues. V gave up 5 bases and J gave up 7 bases, with 11 bases separating them. The CDR3, as DNA: TGTGCCAGCAGTTCAGGGGTTGGTGAAGCTTTCTTT. Translated: CASSSGVGEAFF.

CDR3 DNA sequence: TGTGCCAGCAGCGTCTACGGGGGGTTGGCGGATACGCAGTATTTT. Protein sequence: CASSVYGGLADTQYF. The chain carries TRBV9 and TRBJ2-3; the match to TRBD2 covers 7 bases. The CDR3 totals 15 residues. Germline CDR1 reads SGDLS; CDR2 reads YYNGEE. The V and J ends lost 2 bases and 6 bases, in that order; junction bases with no gene match: 9.

CDR3 sequence reads: CASSLGLDYDEQYF. The CDR3 region has the DNA TGCGCCAGCAGCTTGGGACTAGACTACGACGAGCAGTACTTC. The J gene is TRBJ2-7, the V gene TRBV5-1; perhaps TRBD2 as D (6 bases). V gave up 0 bases and J gave up 5 bases, with 12 bases separating them. Germline CDR1 SGHRS, CDR2 YFSETQ. The CDR3 totals 14 residues.

This clone showed up just once. The J gene is TRBJ1-6, the V gene TRBV27; no reliable D call. Germline V lookup: CDR1 MNHEY, CDR2 SMNVEV (reference sequence). Trimming took off 5 bases at V and 14 bases at J, with 19 bases between the two ends. The CDR3 has 14 residues. This CDR3 reads CASSVTGSPVALHF. CDR3 DNA: TGTGCCAGCAGTGTTACGGGGTCGCCTGTCGCCCTCCACTTT.

The genes are TRBV11-2 and TRBJ2-7; 11 bases align to TRBD2. The J segment lost 1 base and the V segment lost 2 bases, leaving 10 bases of the junction unmatched. Germline V gene sequence: CDR1 SGHAT, CDR2 FQNNGV. The CDR3 has 18 residues. The CDR3 here is CASSLTFTSGSFSYEQYF. The CDR3 nucleotides read TGTGCCAGCAGCTTAACGTTTACTAGCGGGAGTTTTTCCTACGAGCAGTACTTC.

The chain recombines TRBV28 with TRBJ1-2; 7 nucleotides line up with TRBD1. V lost 5 bases to trimming and J lost 3 bases; unmatched junction nucleotides: 6. This CDR3 contains 14 residues. Germline CDR1 MDHEN, CDR2 SYDVKM. The CDR3 DNA is TGTGCCAGCAGTCTACCTACAGGGGACTATGGCTACACCTTC. It translates to CASSLPTGDYGYTF.

The chain links TRBV9 to TRBJ2-2, with 11 bases matching TRBD2. J gave up 4 bases and V 1 base, and 3 bases lay outside the gene matches. The CDR3 is made up of 16 amino acids. The germline V gene encodes CDR1 SGDLS and CDR2 YYNGEE. This CDR3 is CASSVTSGGSTGELFF. DNA for the CDR3: TGTGCCAGCAGCGTAACTAGCGGGGGATCCACCGGGGAGCTGTTTTTT.

The gene calls are TRBV5-1 and TRBJ2-1; the D gene is possibly TRBD2 (5 bases). V was shortened by 5 bases and J by 7 bases, with 22 bases between the two germline ends. Germline values: CDR1 SGHRS, CDR2 YFSETQ. The CDR3 spans 16 residues. For the CDR3, the DNA is TGCGCCAGCAGTTTAACCGGGATGGTGGGATTAAATGAGCAGTTCTTC. Translated: CASSLTGMVGLNEQFF.

V and J are TRBV6-2 or TRBV6-3 and TRBJ1-2; D is undetermined. Deletions cut 2 bases from V and 8 bases from J, with 12 bases between. CDR1 and CDR2 (germline): MNHEY, SVGEGT. The CDR3 spans 13 residues. CDR3 loop: CASSYGGPGGYTF. Here the CDR3 DNA reads TGTGCCAGCAGTTACGGCGGGCCGGGGGGCTACACCTTC.

This sequence joins TRBV9 and TRBJ1-3; 10 bases are a match to TRBD1. CDR3 length equals 16 residues. The V gene end was trimmed by 7 bases and the J gene end by 0 bases; junction bases not matched to a gene: 7. From germline, CDR1 is SGDLS and CDR2 YYNGEE. The chain's CDR3 is CASGGGDRGSGNTIYF. CDR3 DNA sequence: TGTGCCAGCGGCGGGGGGGACAGGGGCTCTGGAAACACCATATATTTT.

V and J are TRBV4-1 and TRBJ2-2; 11 bases fit TRBD2. The trim removed 0 bases at V and 8 bases at J, leaving 8 bases unmatched. The CDR3 consists of 17 residues. Germline V gives CDR1 MGHRA, CDR2 YSYEKL. CDR3 DNA: TGCGCCAGCAGCCAAGATTTAGCGGGAGGGGGCTGGGGGGAGCTGTTTTTT. Residues: CASSQDLAGGGWGELFF.

CDR3 DNA sequence: TGTGCCAGTAGCCTGACAGGGTTCTATAGCAATCAGCCCCAGCATTTT. It is translated as CASSLTGFYSNQPQHF. The V call is TRBV19, the J call TRBJ1-5; TRBD1 matches at 7 bases. The CDR3 totals 16 residues. The V segment lost 6 bases and the J segment 0 bases; nucleotides outside the gene matches: 8. Germline CDR1 is LNHDA and CDR2 is SQIVND (reference sequence).

The rearrangement uses TRBV19 and TRBJ2-5, with TRBD2 matching 7 bases. Looked up from germline, CDR1 is LNHDA and CDR2 is SQIVND (reference sequence). The junction had 10 bases not matched to a gene; V was cut back by 3 bases and J by 6 bases. The CDR3 covers 15 residues. CDR3 region: CASSIVSGALKTQYF. CDR3 coding DNA: TGTGCCAGTAGTATTGTGAGCGGGGCCCTCAAGACCCAGTACTTC.

This chain joins TRBV4-1 and TRBJ1-2; 8 bases map to TRBD1. Germline CDR1 reads MGHRA; CDR2 reads YSYEKL. The V gene end was trimmed by 5 bases and the J gene end by 6 bases; junction bases not matched to a gene: 8. The CDR3 loop spans 14 amino acids. This chain's CDR3 is CASSLRQGSDGYTF. The DNA of the CDR3 is TGCGCCAGCAGCTTACGACAGGGGTCCGATGGCTACACCTTC.

V and J are TRBV5-7 and TRBJ1-2, with 10 nucleotides matching TRBD1. TRBV5-7 is sorted into the ORF group, with uncertain function. CDR3 length: 14 amino acids. Trimming at V came to 5 bases and at J to 7 bases, leaving 8 bases not matched to a gene. In DNA, the CDR3 is TGTGCCAGCAGGGGTGACAGGGGGCGAAGTGGCTACACCTTC. This codes for CASRGDRGRSGYTF.

This clone was seen a few times. The V and J genes are TRBV23-1 and TRBJ1-5; no clear D gene. TRBV23-1 is noted as an ORF with a role that remains uncertain. The CDR3 consists of 15 residues. Trimming removed 0 bases at V and 7 bases at J, with 13 bases between. The CDR3 region is CASSQSWGGWQPQHF. CDR3 nucleotides: TGCGCCAGCAGTCAATCCTGGGGAGGCTGGCAGCCCCAGCATTTT.

The genes are TRBV2 and TRBJ1-2; D remains unclear. Germline CDR1 and CDR2: SNHLY and FYNNEI. Trimming stripped 10 bases from V and 0 bases from J, with 6 bases between. CDR3 length equals 11 residues. The CDR3: CATTPNYGYTF. CDR3 coding DNA: TGTGCCACAACACCTAACTATGGCTACACCTTC.

CDR3 in amino acids: CASSHWTSGTDTQYF. Here the CDR3 DNA reads TGTGCCAGCAGCCATTGGACTAGCGGCACAGATACGCAGTATTTT. This chain uses TRBV3-1 (or the pseudogene TRBV3-2) with TRBJ2-3; TRBD2 aligns across 9 bases. V shed 3 bases, J shed 1 base, and the junction held 2 bases outside the gene matches. The CDR3 extends over 15 amino acids. Germline CDR1 is LGHDT and CDR2 is YNNKEL (reference sequence).

CDR3 nucleotide sequence: TGTGCCAGCAGCCAAGGCGTAGAGACCCAGTACTTC. This sequence encodes CASSQGVETQYF. The V and J genes are TRBV3-1 (or the pseudogene TRBV3-2) and TRBJ2-5; D unclear. Germline loops: CDR1 LGHDT, CDR2 YNNKEL (reference sequence). This CDR3 is built from 12 residues. V lost 1 base and J 4 bases, leaving 4 bases between the germline ends.

The chain recombines TRBV5-1 with TRBJ1-1, with D unclear. V gave up 1 base and J gave up 0 bases, with 7 bases separating them. Germline assignment: CDR1 SGHRS and CDR2 YFSETQ. The CDR3 contains 14 residues. The CDR3 region is CASSLTLVNTEAFF. CDR3 sequence (DNA): TGCGCCAGCAGCTTGACTCTGGTGAACACTGAAGCTTTCTTT. Supplemented by reference TRBV5-1 and TRBJ1-1, the full variable domain reads KAGVTQTPRYLIKTRGQQVTLSCSPISGHRSVSWYQQTPGQGLQFLFEYFSETQRNKGNFPGRFSGRQFSNSRSEMNVSTLELGDSALYLCASSLTLVNTEAFFGQGTRLTVV.

This chain links TRBV5-1 with TRBJ1-1; 8 bases are a match to TRBD1. Losses at the gene ends were 2 bases for V and 3 bases for J; bases not matched to a gene: 12. Germline CDR1 is SGHRS and CDR2 is YFSETQ. The CDR3 has 17 amino acids. The CDR3 DNA follows: TGCGCCAGCAGCTTCAGGACAGGGATTAAAGGGGACACTGAAGCTTTCTTT. Residues: CASSFRTGIKGDTEAFF. Using reference TRBV5-1 and TRBJ1-1 for the parts outside the CDR3, the full variable domain is KAGVTQTPRYLIKTRGQQVTLSCSPISGHRSVSWYQQTPGQGLQFLFEYFSETQRNKGNFPGRFSGRQFSNSRSEMNVSTLELGDSALYLCASSFRTGIKGDTEAFFGQGTRLTVV.